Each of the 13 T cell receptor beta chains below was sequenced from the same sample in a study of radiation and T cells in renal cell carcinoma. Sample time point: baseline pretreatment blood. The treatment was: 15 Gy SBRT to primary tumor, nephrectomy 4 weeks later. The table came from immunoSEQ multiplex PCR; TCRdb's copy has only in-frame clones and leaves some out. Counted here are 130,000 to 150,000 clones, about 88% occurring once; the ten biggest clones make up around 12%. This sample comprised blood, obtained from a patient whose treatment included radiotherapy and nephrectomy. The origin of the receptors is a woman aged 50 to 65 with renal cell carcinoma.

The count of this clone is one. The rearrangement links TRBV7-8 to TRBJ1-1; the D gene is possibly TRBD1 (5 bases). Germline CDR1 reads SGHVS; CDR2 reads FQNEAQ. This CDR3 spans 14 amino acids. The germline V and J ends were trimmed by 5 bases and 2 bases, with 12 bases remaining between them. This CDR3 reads CASSRGASNTEAFF. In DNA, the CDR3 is TGTGCCAGCAGCCGTGGGGCGTCAAACACTGAAGCTTTCTTT.

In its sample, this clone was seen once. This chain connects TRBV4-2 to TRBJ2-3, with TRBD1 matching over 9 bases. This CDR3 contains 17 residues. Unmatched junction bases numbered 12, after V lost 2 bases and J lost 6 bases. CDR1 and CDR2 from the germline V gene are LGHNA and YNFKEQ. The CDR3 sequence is CASSQSVRDRDGDTQYF. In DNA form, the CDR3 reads TGTGCCAGCAGCCAATCTGTCCGGGACAGGGATGGGGATACGCAGTATTTT.

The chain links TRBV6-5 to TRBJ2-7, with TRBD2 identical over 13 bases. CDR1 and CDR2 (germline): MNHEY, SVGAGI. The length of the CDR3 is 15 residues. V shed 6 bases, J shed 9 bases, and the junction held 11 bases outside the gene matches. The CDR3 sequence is CASSPTSGGVSGQYF. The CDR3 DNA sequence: TGTGCCAGCAGCCCAACTAGCGGGGGGGTATCAGGGCAGTACTTC.

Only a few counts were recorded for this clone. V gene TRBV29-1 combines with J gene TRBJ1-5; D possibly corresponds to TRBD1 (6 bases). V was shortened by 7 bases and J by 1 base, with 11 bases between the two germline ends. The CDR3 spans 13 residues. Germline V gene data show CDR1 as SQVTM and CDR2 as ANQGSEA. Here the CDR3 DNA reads TGCAGCGCCGGGGGCGCGAGCAATCAGCCCCAGCATTTT. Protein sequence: CSAGGASNQPQHF.

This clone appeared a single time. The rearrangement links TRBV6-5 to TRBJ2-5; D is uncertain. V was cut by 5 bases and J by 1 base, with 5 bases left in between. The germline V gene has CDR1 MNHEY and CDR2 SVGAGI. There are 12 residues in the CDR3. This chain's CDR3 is CASSQVQETQYF. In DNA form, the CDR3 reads TGTGCCAGCAGTCAGGTCCAAGAGACCCAGTACTTC.

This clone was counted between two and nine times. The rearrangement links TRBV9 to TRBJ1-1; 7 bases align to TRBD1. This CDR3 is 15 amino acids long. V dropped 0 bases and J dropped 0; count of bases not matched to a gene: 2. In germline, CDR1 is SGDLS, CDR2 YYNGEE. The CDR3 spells CASSVDGTVNTEAFF. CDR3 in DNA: TGTGCCAGCAGCGTAGATGGGACAGTGAACACTGAAGCTTTCTTT.

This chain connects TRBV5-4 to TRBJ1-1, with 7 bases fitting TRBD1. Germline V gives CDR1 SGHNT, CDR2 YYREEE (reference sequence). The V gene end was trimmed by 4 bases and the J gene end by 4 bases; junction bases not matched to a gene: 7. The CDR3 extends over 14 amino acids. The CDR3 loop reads CASSAIQGVTEAFF. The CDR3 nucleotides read TGTGCCAGCAGCGCAATCCAGGGGGTCACTGAAGCTTTCTTT.

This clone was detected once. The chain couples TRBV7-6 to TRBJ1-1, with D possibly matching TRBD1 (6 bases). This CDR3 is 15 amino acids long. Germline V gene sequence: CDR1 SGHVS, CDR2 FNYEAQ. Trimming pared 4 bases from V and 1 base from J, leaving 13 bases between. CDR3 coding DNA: TGTGCCAGCAGCTGGGGGGCGGCCTCGAACACTGAAGCTTTCTTT. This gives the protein CASSWGAASNTEAFF. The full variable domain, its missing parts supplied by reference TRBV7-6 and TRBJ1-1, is GAGVSQSPRYKVTKRGQDVALRCDPISGHVSLYWYRQALGQGPEFLTYFNYEAQQDKSGLPNDRFSAERPEGSISTLTIQRTEQRDSAMYRCASSWGAASNTEAFFGQGTRLTVV.

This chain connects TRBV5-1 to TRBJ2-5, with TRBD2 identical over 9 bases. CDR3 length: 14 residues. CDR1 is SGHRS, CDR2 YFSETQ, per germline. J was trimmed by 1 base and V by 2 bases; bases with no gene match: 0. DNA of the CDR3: TGCGCCAGCAGCTTTAGCGGGGGCCAAGAGACCCAGTACTTC. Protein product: CASSFSGGQETQYF.

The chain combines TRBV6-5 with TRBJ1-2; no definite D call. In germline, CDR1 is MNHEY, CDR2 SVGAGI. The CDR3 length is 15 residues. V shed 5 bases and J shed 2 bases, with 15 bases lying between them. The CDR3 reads CASSPWGLGNYGYTF. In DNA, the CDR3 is TGTGCCAGCAGTCCGTGGGGTCTCGGGAACTATGGCTACACCTTC.

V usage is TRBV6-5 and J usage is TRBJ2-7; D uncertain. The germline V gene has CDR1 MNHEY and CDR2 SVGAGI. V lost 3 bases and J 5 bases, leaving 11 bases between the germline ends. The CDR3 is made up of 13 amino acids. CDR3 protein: CASSYTVFHEQYF. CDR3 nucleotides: TGTGCCAGCAGTTATACTGTGTTCCACGAGCAGTACTTC.

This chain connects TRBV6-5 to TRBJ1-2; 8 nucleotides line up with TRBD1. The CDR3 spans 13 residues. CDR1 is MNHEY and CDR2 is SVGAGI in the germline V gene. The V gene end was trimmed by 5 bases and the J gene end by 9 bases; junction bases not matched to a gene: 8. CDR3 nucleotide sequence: TGTGCCAGCAGTACCCAAGGACAGGGAAGCTACACCTTC. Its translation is CASSTQGQGSYTF.

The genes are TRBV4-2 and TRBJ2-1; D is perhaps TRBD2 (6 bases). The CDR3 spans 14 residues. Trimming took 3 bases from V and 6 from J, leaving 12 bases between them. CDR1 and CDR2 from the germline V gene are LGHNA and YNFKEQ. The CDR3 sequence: CASSQRSGVNEQFF. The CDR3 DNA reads TGTGCCAGCAGCCAGCGCTCGGGGGTCAATGAGCAGTTCTTC.